One and the same sample provided the 8 T cell receptor beta chains below, sequenced in a study of control samples from healthy donors and cancer patients. Here immunoSEQ multiplex PCR was the method, and the copy in TCRdb shows in-frame clones only, minus some. The profile shows some 44,000 clones, 70% of them singletons. Sequencing used formalin-fixed, paraffin-embedded tissue. These receptors all stem from a male donor with melanoma.

This clone rates as medium-sized (0.01 to 0.1%). The identical CDR3 is also encoded by other nucleotide sequences in the sample. CDR3 region: CASSQDGDSSDEQFF. CDR3 coding DNA: TGTGCCAGCAGCCAAGACGGGGACAGTTCGGATGAGCAGTTCTTC. V is TRBV4-2 and J is TRBJ2-1, with TRBD1 identical over 7 bases. This CDR3 contains 15 residues. V gave up 0 bases and J gave up 8 bases; unmatched junction bases: 7. The germline V gene has CDR1 LGHNA and CDR2 YNFKEQ.

The rearrangement joins TRBV5-1 to TRBJ1-4; no reliable D call. CDR3 length: 15 amino acids. With 0 bases removed from V and 13 bases from J, the gap between germline ends came to 19 bases. Germline values: CDR1 SGHRS, CDR2 YFSETQ. CDR3 residues: CASSLEPGGLPRLFF. The CDR3 coding sequence is TGCGCCAGCAGCTTGGAACCTGGCGGGCTCCCTAGACTGTTTTTT.

This rearrangement joins TRBV14 to TRBJ2-2; 7 bases agree with TRBD1. J was trimmed by 4 bases and V by 7 bases; bases with no gene match: 12. The CDR3 is 16 amino acids. Germline CDR1 reads SGHDN; CDR2 reads FVKESK. Written as DNA, the CDR3 is TGTGCCAGCAAGAACCCCGGGACAGCATTCACCGGGGAGCTGTTTTTT. Amino acid sequence: CASKNPGTAFTGELFF.

The chain links TRBV3-1 (or the pseudogene TRBV3-2) to TRBJ2-3, with D uncertain. The V gene lost 4 bases and the J gene lost 3 bases, with 14 bases spanning the gap. The CDR3 is 15 amino acids. Germline CDR1 and CDR2: LGHDT and YNNKEL (reference sequence). CDR3 in amino acids: CASSRSPAGTDTQYF. The CDR3 DNA reads TGTGCCAGCAGCCGAAGCCCGGCTGGGACAGATACGCAGTATTTT.

Here the CDR3 DNA reads TGTGCCAGCAGTTACTCGCGGACTGGCCGGCCCTATGGCTACACCTTC. It codes for CASSYSRTGRPYGYTF. The rearrangement uses TRBV6-5 and TRBJ1-2; D is unresolved. Looked up from germline, CDR1 is MNHEY and CDR2 is SVGAGI. The CDR3 loop spans 16 amino acids. Trimming removed 0 bases from V and 4 bases from J, with 15 bases in between.

The V and J genes are TRBV24-1 and TRBJ2-5, with 9 nucleotides matching TRBD1. The J segment lost 1 base and the V segment lost 4 bases, leaving 6 bases of the junction unmatched. Germline CDR1 and CDR2: KGHDR and SFDVKD. The CDR3 runs to 16 residues. The CDR3 nucleotides are TGTGCCACCAGTGAATCCGGGACAGGGAGCCAAGAGACCCAGTACTTC. Translated, it gives CATSESGTGSQETQYF.

This chain joins TRBV6-5 and TRBJ2-3; 8 positions match TRBD2. The V and J ends lost 7 bases and 5 bases, in that order; junction bases with no gene match: 8. Germline V gene sequence: CDR1 MNHEY, CDR2 SVGAGI. The CDR3 is 14 residues long. CDR3 coding DNA: TGTGCCAGCAAGCCAGCGGGAGTTGTAGATACGCAGTATTTT. Translated: CASKPAGVVDTQYF.

The gene calls are TRBV7-9 and TRBJ2-7; D is uncertain. The V and J ends lost 1 base and 5 bases respectively, with 6 bases between them. Germline-derived CDR1 and CDR2 are SEHNR and FQNEAQ (reference sequence). This CDR3 region has 12 residues. The chain's CDR3 is CASSLVVNEQYF. The DNA of the CDR3 is TGTGCCAGCAGCTTAGTGGTCAACGAGCAGTACTTC.